The 8 T cell receptor beta chains below all came from one sample that was sequenced in a study of cytomegalovirus exposure and HLA in healthy donors. PCR primers comprised 60 Vbeta and 13 Jbeta primers. The protocol was immunoSEQ multiplex PCR, while the TCRdb copy is restricted to in-frame clones and leaves out a portion. This table lists 100,000 to 150,000 clones. The sample comprised PBMCs. The receptors originated from a man aged 18 to 30 in good health and CMV-seronegative.

The chain recombines TRBV28 with TRBJ2-7; 8 nucleotides line up with TRBD2. The CDR3 covers 13 residues. After removal of 5 bases from V and 2 bases from J, the junction contained 2 bases not matched to a gene. Germline V gene lookup returns CDR1 MDHEN and CDR2 SYDVKM. Here the CDR3 reads CASSTSGPYEQYF. The CDR3 nucleotides read TGTGCCAGCAGTACTAGCGGTCCCTACGAGCAGTACTTC.

The rearrangement uses TRBV21-1 and TRBJ2-7; the DNA was not used to check the table's D call, TRBD1. TRBV21-1 is marked as a pseudogene. The CDR3 spans 15 residues. The CDR3 DNA reads as TGTGCCAGCAGAGGGGACAGCAGGATCTCCTACGAGCAGTACTTC. It specifies CASRGDSRISYEQYF.

The chain combines TRBV5-1 with TRBJ1-2; no reliable D call. The germline V gene has CDR1 SGHRS and CDR2 YFSETQ. This CDR3 region has 14 residues. V was pared by 0 bases and J by 3 bases, with 9 bases between. CDR3: CASSLGLGHYGYTF. The DNA for the CDR3 is TGCGCCAGCAGCTTGGGTCTGGGCCACTATGGCTACACCTTC.

Written as DNA, the CDR3 is TGTGCCAGCAGCGCAGCCTCACACTACTACGAGCAGTACTTC. Amino acids: CASSAASHYYEQYF. J is TRBJ2-7 and V is TRBV27, with D hard to call. CDR3 length equals 14 residues. Germline lookup yields CDR1 MNHEY and CDR2 SMNVEV (reference sequence). The ends were cut back, 6 bases at V and 3 bases at J, with 15 bases in the middle.

V and J are TRBV11-2 and TRBJ1-1; perhaps TRBD1 as D (6 bases). CDR1 and CDR2 from the germline V gene are SGHAT and FQNNGV. The CDR3 consists of 13 residues. V lost 5 bases and J 8 bases, leaving 15 bases between the germline ends. In DNA form, the CDR3 reads TGTGCCAGCAGCACTCGGGGGGGGGCAGAAGCTTTCTTT. Translated, it gives CASSTRGGAEAFF.

The J gene is TRBJ2-5, the V gene TRBV30; D ambiguous. Between the trimmed V and J ends, which lost 0 bases and 5 bases, there was a span of 13 bases. Germline CDR1 reads GTSNPN; CDR2 reads SVGIG (reference sequence). The CDR3 covers 14 residues. CDR3 region: CAWSVSPVFETQYF. The DNA of the CDR3 is TGTGCCTGGAGTGTATCCCCGGTATTCGAGACCCAGTACTTC.

The chain has TRBV5-5 and TRBJ1-2; D is unclear. Germline V lookup: CDR1 SGHKS, CDR2 YYEKEE (reference sequence). The CDR3 totals 14 residues. V lost 0 bases, J lost 0 bases, and 6 bases lay in between. The CDR3 DNA is TGTGCCAGCAGCTTGGCCCAGGCTAACTATGGCTACACCTTC. Translating gives CASSLAQANYGYTF.

The chain recombines TRBV30 with TRBJ2-1; TRBD1 agrees at 7 bases. Germline lookup yields CDR1 GTSNPN and CDR2 SVGIG (reference sequence). The CDR3 covers 15 residues. V shed 1 base and J 1 base; nucleotides not matched to a gene: 4. The CDR3 DNA follows: TGTGCCTGGAGTGACAGGGGAAGGTCCTACAATGAGCAGTTCTTC. Residues: CAWSDRGRSYNEQFF.